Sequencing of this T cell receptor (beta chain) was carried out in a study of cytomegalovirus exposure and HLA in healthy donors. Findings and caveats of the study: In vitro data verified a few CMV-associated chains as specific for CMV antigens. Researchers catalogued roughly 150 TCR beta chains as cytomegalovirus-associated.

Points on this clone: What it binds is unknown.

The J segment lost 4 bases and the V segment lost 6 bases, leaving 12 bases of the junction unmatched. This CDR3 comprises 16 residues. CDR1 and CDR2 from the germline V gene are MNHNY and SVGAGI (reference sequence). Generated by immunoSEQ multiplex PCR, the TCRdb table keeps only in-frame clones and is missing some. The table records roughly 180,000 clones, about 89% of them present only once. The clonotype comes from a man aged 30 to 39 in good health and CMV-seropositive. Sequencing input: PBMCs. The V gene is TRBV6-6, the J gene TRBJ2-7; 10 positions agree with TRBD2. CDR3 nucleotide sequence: TGTGCCAGCAGCCGCCGTACTAGCGGGATTATATACGAGCAGTACTTC. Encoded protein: CASSRRTSGIIYEQYF.